This T cell receptor beta chain was sequenced for a study of blood T cells in healthy people across ages. V was trimmed by 6 bases and J by 0 bases, leaving 11 bases between them. The germline V gene has CDR1 DFQATT and CDR2 SNEGSKA (reference sequence). The CDR3 sequence is 13 residues long. A second PCR of 7 to 11 cycles used a sample-barcoded 5' primer and a J-beta primer mix. One entry per CDR3 protein results from TCRdb running MiXCR on the 5' RACE reads. This sample has roughly 1.5 million distinct CDR3 sequences; approximately 43% occur once, and the top ten carry about 4%. The genes are TRBV20-1 and TRBJ1-1; D perhaps matches TRBD1 (6 bases). This TCR was recovered from a woman under 30 in good health. The specimen sequenced was blood. The CDR3 sequence is CSAKGHMNTEAFF. CDR3 coding DNA: TGCAGTGCCAAGGGACATATGAACACTGAAGCTTTCTTT.